Below, 10 T cell receptor beta chains from the same sample are listed, as sequenced in a study of STAT5B mutations in CD4+ large granular lymphocyte leukemia. Here immunoSEQ multiplex PCR was the method, and the copy in TCRdb shows in-frame clones only, minus some. The sample contains about 30,000 clones, roughly three quarters of which appear only once. Material: CD4+ T cells from blood buffy coats. The receptors were sampled from a human donor in good health.

DNA of the CDR3: TGCGCCAGCAGCTCTACAGGGCTCAATGAGCAGTTCTTC. Translating it yields CASSSTGLNEQFF. This sequence joins TRBV5-1 and TRBJ2-1; D perhaps matches TRBD1 (6 bases). Germline V lookup: CDR1 SGHRS, CDR2 YFSETQ. With 3 bases removed from V and 6 bases from J, the gap between germline ends came to 10 bases. The CDR3 sequence is 13 residues long.

The rearrangement uses TRBV10-3 and TRBJ1-1, with D possibly being TRBD1 (5 bases). CDR3 length: 15 residues. V shed 4 bases and J shed 0 bases, with 12 bases lying between them. Germline assignment: CDR1 ENHRY and CDR2 SYGVKD. The CDR3 bases are TGTGCCATCAGTGTGGAGGGGACCATGAACACTGAAGCTTTCTTT. It encodes CAISVEGTMNTEAFF.

The V gene is TRBV5-6, the J gene TRBJ2-5; D perhaps matches TRBD1 (6 bases). The CDR3 totals 12 residues. V lost 7 bases and J 1 base, leaving 8 bases between the germline ends. The germline CDR1 and CDR2 sequences are SGHDT and YYEEEE. The CDR3 sequence: CASGQLQETQYF. The CDR3 nucleotides are TGTGCCAGCGGACAGCTCCAAGAGACCCAGTACTTC.

This chain joins TRBV29-1 and TRBJ2-1; TRBD1 matches 8 bases. The junction had 9 bases not matched to a gene; V was cut back by 7 bases and J by 10 bases. Germline V gene data show CDR1 as SQVTM and CDR2 as ANQGSEA. CDR3 length: 12 amino acids. CDR3 loop: CSALFGQGEQFF. Written as DNA, the CDR3 is TGCAGCGCCCTCTTCGGACAGGGCGAGCAGTTCTTC.

J is TRBJ1-6 and V is TRBV25-1; D call uncertain. From germline, CDR1 is MGHDK and CDR2 SYGVNS. With 6 bases removed from V and 4 bases from J, the gap between germline ends came to 13 bases. The CDR3 runs 15 residues. The CDR3 DNA sequence: TGTGCCAGCAGCCCCGGGCAGTTATATAATTCACCCCTCCACTTT. It translates to CASSPGQLYNSPLHF.

The chain employs TRBV7-9 and TRBJ2-1, with D perhaps TRBD2 (6 bases). Germline assignment: CDR1 SEHNR and CDR2 FQNEAQ (reference sequence). Trimming shortened V by 5 bases and J by 6 bases, and 14 bases separated the two germline ends. CDR3 length equals 14 residues. The CDR3 nucleotides read TGTGCCAGCAGCAAGACAAGGGACTTCAATGAGCAGTTCTTC. Protein: CASSKTRDFNEQFF.

DNA for the CDR3: TGTGCCAGTAGTCAAGTTAAGAAGAGCTACACCTTC. This gives the protein CASSQVKKSYTF. The rearrangement uses TRBV19 and TRBJ1-2, with D uncertain. This CDR3 has 12 amino acids. Looked up from germline, CDR1 is LNHDA and CDR2 is SQIVND (reference sequence). V lost 5 bases to trimming and J lost 9 bases, with 13 bases between them.

This clone has just a few counts. This chain connects TRBV19 to TRBJ2-3, with unresolved D. The germline V gene has CDR1 LNHDA and CDR2 SQIVND (reference sequence). The CDR3 consists of 12 residues. Trimming removed 6 bases from V and 5 bases from J, with 9 bases in between. The CDR3, as DNA: TGTGCCAGTAGACAATCGGGAGATACGCAGTATTTT. The encoded protein is CASRQSGDTQYF. Filled out from reference TRBV19 and TRBJ2-3, the complete variable domain reads DGGITQSPKYLFRKEGQNVTLSCEQNLNHDAMYWYRQDPGQGLRLIYYSQIVNDFQKGDIAEGYSVSREKKESFPLTVTSAQKNPTAFYLCASRQSGDTQYFGPGTRLTVL.

The rearrangement uses TRBV19 and TRBJ1-1; no clear D. Trimming took off 2 bases at V and 3 bases at J, with 4 bases between the two ends. Per the germline V gene, CDR1 is LNHDA and CDR2 is SQIVND (reference sequence). The CDR3 sequence is 12 residues long. For the CDR3, the DNA is TGTGCCAGTAGTATATGGGACACTGAAGCTTTCTTT. This sequence encodes CASSIWDTEAFF.

This clone was picked up a small number of times. This chain joins TRBV30 and TRBJ2-7, with 8 bases fitting TRBD1. This CDR3 has 12 residues. The germline CDR1 and CDR2 sequences are GTSNPN and SVGIG (reference sequence). Trimming removed 4 bases from V and 5 bases from J; junction bases left unmatched: 4. In nucleotides, the CDR3 is TGTGCCTGGAATCAGGGGGCGGACGAGCAGTACTTC. This translates into CAWNQGADEQYF.